These 22 T cell receptor beta chains came from one sample sequenced in a study of shared clonotypes between healthy human individuals (dated by TCRdb to 2018 to 2021). The library was generated by the immunoSEQ multiplex PCR assay. What TCRdb holds here is the immuneACCESS table cut down to in-frame rearrangements. Part of the clones is not present; checked against another copy, under half of the missing clones reflect an unresolved V gene, and the others are unexplained. This sample has fewer than 550,000 clones in its table, and 75% to 80% of those were observed once. The top ten clonotypes cover 9.5% to 15% of the sample. The sample taken for sequencing was PBMCs. The receptors originated from a woman in her 40s in good health. Some clones in this sample may be carry-over from other donors' samples.

This clone has a single count. The chain links TRBV14 to TRBJ2-7; possibly TRBD1 for D (5 bases). Germline V gene data show CDR1 as SGHDN and CDR2 as FVKESK. The CDR3 totals 15 residues. Trimming shortened V by 0 bases and J by 4 bases, and 13 bases separated the two germline ends. The DNA of the CDR3 is TGTGCCAGCAGCCAAGACAGGGTTTCGGTATACGAGCAGTACTTC. Translating gives CASSQDRVSVYEQYF.

This clone appeared once. This chain joins TRBV4-1 and TRBJ2-1; weak D call: TRBD2 (5 bases). This CDR3 is 13 amino acids long. The germline CDR1 and CDR2 sequences are MGHRA and YSYEKL. V shed 0 bases and J shed 8 bases, with 8 bases lying between them. The CDR3 coding sequence is TGCGCCAGCAGCCAAGATGAGGGATATGAGCAGTTCTTC. Translating it yields CASSQDEGYEQFF.

V usage is TRBV7-2 and J usage is TRBJ2-3, with D perhaps matching TRBD2 (6 bases). This CDR3 is 14 amino acids long. The germline CDR1 and CDR2 sequences are SGHTA and FQGNSA. V shed 4 bases and J shed 6 bases, with 14 bases lying between them. CDR3 loop: CASSSSGGADTQYF. CDR3 coding DNA: TGTGCCAGCAGCTCAAGCGGAGGGGCCGATACGCAGTATTTT.

V gene TRBV15 combines with J gene TRBJ2-3, with 10 nucleotides matching TRBD2. V shed 5 bases, J shed 1 base, and the junction held 12 bases outside the gene matches. Germline V gene sequence: CDR1 LNHNV, CDR2 YYDKDF (reference sequence). This CDR3 has 18 residues. The CDR3 nucleotides are TGTGCCACCAGCCTAACCCGGCGAGCGGGAGGGGGCACAGATACGCAGTATTTT. Residues: CATSLTRRAGGGTDTQYF.

The rearrangement joins TRBV7-3 to TRBJ2-2; no clear D. Germline loops: CDR1 SGHTA, CDR2 FQGTGA. The CDR3 is 14 amino acids. Trimming removed 3 bases at V and 5 bases at J, with 10 bases between. CDR3 region: CASSFGFGTGELFF. DNA of the CDR3: TGTGCCAGCAGCTTTGGTTTCGGGACCGGGGAGCTGTTTTTT.

The chain links TRBV9 to TRBJ2-1; 16 bases agree with TRBD2. The CDR3 is 18 amino acids. CDR1 and CDR2 (germline): SGDLS, YYNGEE. J was trimmed by 0 bases and V by 4 bases; bases with no gene match: 4. The CDR3 bases are TGTGCCAGCAGCCAGGGACTAGCGGGAGGGCGCTCCTACAATGAGCAGTTCTTC. Its translation is CASSQGLAGGRSYNEQFF.

The chain carries TRBV15 and TRBJ2-1; the match to TRBD2 covers 8 bases. CDR1 and CDR2 from the germline V gene are LNHNV and YYDKDF (reference sequence). The CDR3 has 16 residues. The trim removed 0 bases at V and 9 bases at J, leaving 10 bases unmatched. CDR3 in DNA: TGTGCCACCAGCAGAGATCGCCTAGCGGGCGGTGTTGAGCAGTTCTTC. It yields the protein CATSRDRLAGGVEQFF.

To note about this clone: At one end, the junction sequence differs from germline, possibly due to a read error. V usage is TRBV7-7 and J usage is TRBJ2-1; 8 bases align to TRBD2. The CDR3 extends over 13 amino acids. Germline CDR1 is SSHAT and CDR2 is FNYEAQ (reference sequence). The CDR3: CASSAGLANEQFF. The CDR3, as DNA: TGTGCTAGCAGCGCCGGACTAGCCAATGAGCAGTTCTTC. The whole variable domain, remainder taken from reference TRBV7-7 and TRBJ2-1, is GAGVSQSPRYKVTKRGQDVTLRCDPISSHATLYWYQQALGQGPEFLTYFNYEAQPDKSGLPSDRFSAERPEGSISTLTIQRTEQRDSAMYRCASSAGLANEQFFGPGTRLTVL.

A note on this clone: Within the sample, other DNA sequences also encode this same CDR3. The gene calls are TRBV6-1 and TRBJ2-7, with a possible D match to TRBD2 (5 bases). The ends were cut back, 2 bases at V and 5 bases at J, with 7 bases in the middle. Germline V gives CDR1 MNHNS, CDR2 SASEGT. The length of the CDR3 is 12 residues. DNA for the CDR3: TGTGCCAGCAGTGAAATGAGGGACGAGCAGTACTTC. This encodes CASSEMRDEQYF.

V and J are TRBV11-2 and TRBJ2-5; no reliable D call. The length of the CDR3 is 12 residues. The V end lost 5 bases, the J end lost 5 bases, and 9 bases lay between the germline ends. Germline-derived CDR1 and CDR2 are SGHAT and FQNNGV. CDR3 in DNA: TGTGCCAGCAGCCAAAACTGGGAGACCCAGTACTTC. This sequence encodes CASSQNWETQYF.

This sequence joins TRBV27 and TRBJ2-1; D unclear. This CDR3 is 13 amino acids long. The germline gives CDR1 MNHEY, CDR2 SMNVEV (reference sequence). Trimming removed 6 bases at V and 7 bases at J, with 13 bases between. CDR3 region: CASSSYPSNEQFF. CDR3 DNA: TGTGCCAGCAGCAGTTACCCGTCGAATGAGCAGTTCTTC.

The gene calls are TRBV5-5 and TRBJ2-7; 10 bases agree with TRBD1. The trim removed 4 bases at V and 4 bases at J, leaving 8 bases unmatched. This CDR3 has 15 residues. Germline CDR1 reads SGHKS; CDR2 reads YYEKEE (reference sequence). CDR3 DNA sequence: TGTGCCAGCAGCGATCCCGGGACAGGGGTTTACGAGCAGTACTTC. This codes for CASSDPGTGVYEQYF.

This chain joins TRBV21-1 and TRBJ2-7; the table's D call, TRBD1, has no DNA check behind it. TRBV21-1 is annotated as a pseudogene. CDR3 length equals 14 residues. In nucleotides, the CDR3 is TGTGCCAGTCGGGACAGGGAGAGGACCTACGAGCAGTACTTC. The encoded protein is CASRDRERTYEQYF.

The J gene is TRBJ2-2, the V gene TRBV9; D uncertain. Deletions cut 0 bases from V and 6 bases from J, with 12 bases between. CDR3 length: 15 residues. The germline V gene encodes CDR1 SGDLS and CDR2 YYNGEE. The CDR3 here is CASSVEHPGAGELFF. The CDR3 coding sequence is TGTGCCAGCAGCGTAGAACACCCCGGCGCCGGGGAGCTGTTTTTT.

The chain is built from TRBV19 and TRBJ2-2, with 9 bases identical to TRBD2. Germline V gene data show CDR1 as LNHDA and CDR2 as SQIVND (reference sequence). CDR3 length: 15 residues. Trimming removed 6 bases from V and 2 bases from J; junction bases left unmatched: 4. DNA of the CDR3: TGTGCCAGTAGGAAGACTAGCGGCAACACCGGGGAGCTGTTTTTT. As protein: CASRKTSGNTGELFF.

There are a few counts of this clone. V and J are TRBV2 and TRBJ1-1, with 9 bases aligning to TRBD1. CDR1 and CDR2 from the germline V gene are SNHLY and FYNNEI. The V and J ends lost 5 bases and 4 bases, in that order; junction bases with no gene match: 8. The length of the CDR3 is 15 residues. CDR3 nucleotide sequence: TGTGCCAGCAGTCCTTTTACAGGGGGCGGCACTGAAGCTTTCTTT. Its protein product is CASSPFTGGGTEAFF.

This sequence joins TRBV25-1 and TRBJ2-7, with 14 positions matching TRBD2. The CDR3 totals 16 residues. The trim removed 4 bases at V and 7 bases at J, leaving 9 bases unmatched. CDR1 and CDR2 from the germline V gene are MGHDK and SYGVNS. This chain's CDR3 is CASSAGLAGEGYEQYF. CDR3 DNA sequence: TGTGCCAGCAGTGCGGGACTAGCGGGAGAGGGGTATGAGCAGTACTTC.

The chain recombines TRBV7-2 with TRBJ2-3; TRBD1 might be the D (6 bases). CDR1 is SGHTA, CDR2 FQGNSA, per germline. V gave up 5 bases and J gave up 11 bases, with 26 bases separating them. The CDR3 spans 16 residues. The CDR3 sequence: CASSDRSRRASEGQYF. The CDR3 DNA sequence: TGTGCCAGCAGCGACAGGTCAAGACGGGCATCTGAGGGGCAGTATTTT. Supplemented by reference TRBV7-2 and TRBJ2-3, the full variable domain reads GAGVSQSPSNKVTEKGKDVELRCDPISGHTALYWYRQSLGQGLEFLIYFQGNSAPDKSGLPSDRFSAERTGGSVSTLTIQRTQQEDSAVYLCASSDRSRRASEGQYFGPGTRLTVL.

The chain has TRBV2 and TRBJ1-2, with a weak D call TRBD1 (6 bases). This CDR3 is 14 amino acids long. V dropped 7 bases and J dropped 8 bases, with 20 bases sitting between them. The germline V gene has CDR1 SNHLY and CDR2 FYNNEI. The CDR3 region is CASIRDIGLSGYTF. DNA for the CDR3: TGTGCCAGCATCCGGGACATTGGGTTGTCGGGCTACACCTTC.

The rearrangement uses TRBV21-1 and TRBJ2-7; whether TRBD1, the table's D call, matches the DNA was not checked. TRBV21-1 is shown as a pseudogene. This CDR3 is built from 17 residues. The CDR3 sequence: CASSKWEAQGDLYEQYF. For the CDR3, the DNA is TGTGCCAGCAGCAAATGGGAAGCCCAGGGCGATTTATACGAGCAGTACTTC.

The chain employs TRBV5-1 and TRBJ2-1; D unclear. Germline lookup yields CDR1 SGHRS and CDR2 YFSETQ. This CDR3 spans 14 amino acids. Trimming pared 4 bases from V and 5 bases from J, leaving 13 bases between. The CDR3 reads CASSPVGSHNEQFF. The CDR3 region has the DNA TGCGCCAGCAGCCCGGTGGGCAGCCACAATGAGCAGTTCTTC.

The rearrangement links TRBV19 to TRBJ1-1; D gene uncertain. Between the trimmed V and J ends, which lost 4 bases and 1 base, there was a span of 10 bases. CDR3 length equals 14 residues. Looked up from germline, CDR1 is LNHDA and CDR2 is SQIVND (reference sequence). The CDR3 loop reads CASSRRVANTEAFF. As DNA, the CDR3 is TGTGCCAGTAGTAGAAGGGTGGCGAACACTGAAGCTTTCTTT. Variable domain in full (rest from reference TRBV19 and TRBJ1-1): DGGITQSPKYLFRKEGQNVTLSCEQNLNHDAMYWYRQDPGQGLRLIYYSQIVNDFQKGDIAEGYSVSREKKESFPLTVTSAQKNPTAFYLCASSRRVANTEAFFGQGTRLTVV.